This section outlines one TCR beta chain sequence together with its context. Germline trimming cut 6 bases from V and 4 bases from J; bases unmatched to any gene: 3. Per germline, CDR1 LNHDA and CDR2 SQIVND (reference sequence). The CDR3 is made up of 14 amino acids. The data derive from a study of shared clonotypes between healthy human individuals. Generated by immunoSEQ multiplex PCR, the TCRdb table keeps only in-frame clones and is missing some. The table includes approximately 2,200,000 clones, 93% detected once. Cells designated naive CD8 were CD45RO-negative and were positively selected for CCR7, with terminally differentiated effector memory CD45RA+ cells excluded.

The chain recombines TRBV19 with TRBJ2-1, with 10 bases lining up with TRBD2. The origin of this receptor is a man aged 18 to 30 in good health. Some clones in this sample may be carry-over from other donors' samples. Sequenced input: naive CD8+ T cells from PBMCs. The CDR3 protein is CASRWTSGYNEQFF. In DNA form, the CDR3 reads TGTGCCAGTAGATGGACTAGCGGTTACAATGAGCAGTTCTTC.